The source of this T cell receptor (beta chain) is a study of shared clonotypes between healthy human individuals. Data came from immunoSEQ multiplex PCR; TCRdb stores just in-frame clones and leaves some out. The sample lists over 950,000 clones, 60% to 85% occurring once. The sequenced material came from memory CD4+ T cells from PBMCs. Subset denoted: CD45RA-negative fraction. This receptor was taken from a young man in good health. Some clones in this sample may be carry-over from other donors' samples.

CDR3 loop: CASSGEPDNRNTGELFF. The CDR3 DNA reads TGTGCCAGCAGCGGGGAACCAGATAACAGAAACACCGGGGAGCTGTTTTTT. V usage is TRBV5-4 and J usage is TRBJ2-2; D ambiguous. This CDR3 contains 17 residues. Between the trimmed V and J ends, which lost 4 bases and 2 bases, there was a span of 18 bases. CDR1 and CDR2 from the germline V gene are SGHNT and YYREEE (reference sequence).